The next 18 T cell receptor beta chains were all read from a single sample in a study of cytomegalovirus exposure and HLA in healthy donors. Researchers ran the PCR with 60 Vbeta and 13 Jbeta primers. Generated by immunoSEQ multiplex PCR, the TCRdb table keeps only in-frame clones and is missing some. The sample has around 140,000 clones, about 78% seen once. The sequencing input was PBMCs. The receptors here all came from a man aged 50-60 years in good health and CMV-seropositive.

The table lists this clone with a few counts. This rearrangement joins TRBV6-5 to TRBJ2-7; weak D call: TRBD1 (5 bases). Deletions cut 5 bases from V and 6 bases from J, with 11 bases between. Germline lookup yields CDR1 MNHEY and CDR2 SVGAGI. The CDR3 sequence is 12 residues long. The CDR3: CASSTWGGEQYF. The CDR3 coding sequence is TGTGCCAGCAGTACCTGGGGCGGCGAGCAGTACTTC.

Here the CDR3 DNA reads TGTGCCAGCAGTGAATATGGGGGAGGGGACGAGCAGTACTTC. Its translation: CASSEYGGGDEQYF. The chain links TRBV25-1 to TRBJ2-7; 7 bases align to TRBD2. Germline V CDR1 and CDR2: MGHDK, SYGVNS. The CDR3 covers 14 residues. Trimming cost V 0 bases and J 5 bases; bases outside gene matches: 4.

This clone showed up just a few times. CDR3 sequence (DNA): TGTGCCAGCAGTCCCACATACAGGGGGCGAACTGAAGCTTTCTTT. Translated, it gives CASSPTYRGRTEAFF. The chain joins TRBV6-5 to TRBJ1-1; 9 bases align to TRBD1. The V and J ends lost 5 bases and 5 bases, in that order; junction bases with no gene match: 9. The CDR3 consists of 15 residues. Looked up from germline, CDR1 is MNHEY and CDR2 is SVGAGI.

The genes are TRBV18 and TRBJ1-1, with 8 nucleotides matching TRBD1. This CDR3 region has 16 residues. Germline V gene sequence: CDR1 KGHSH, CDR2 LQKENI. Unmatched junction bases numbered 12, after V lost 5 bases and J lost 4 bases. This CDR3 is CASSAGTGLTGTEAFF. DNA for the CDR3: TGTGCCAGCTCAGCCGGGACAGGTCTAACGGGCACTGAAGCTTTCTTT.

In this sample, this clone turned up a few times. The CDR3 is CSVEGTGMGNNEQFF. DNA of the CDR3: TGCAGCGTTGAAGGGACAGGGATGGGGAACAATGAGCAGTTCTTC. This chain links TRBV29-1 with TRBJ2-1; TRBD1 aligns across 8 bases. The CDR3 totals 15 residues. Germline V gives CDR1 SQVTM, CDR2 ANQGSEA. The V and J ends lost 1 base and 5 bases, in that order; junction bases with no gene match: 7.

The chain combines TRBV11-3 with TRBJ2-3; D remains ambiguous. V shed 5 bases and J shed 6 bases, with 12 bases lying between them. The germline gives CDR1 SGHNT, CDR2 YENEEA. The CDR3 covers 13 residues. CDR3 sequence reads: CASSPPRLDTQYF. The CDR3 DNA is TGTGCCAGCAGCCCCCCTAGGCTGGATACGCAGTATTTT.

This rearrangement joins TRBV9 to TRBJ1-5, with D unclear. Germline V gives CDR1 SGDLS, CDR2 YYNGEE. CDR3 size: 13 residues. The V and J ends lost 4 bases and 7 bases respectively, with 12 bases between them. CDR3 sequence: CASSRLSGQPQHF. Written as DNA, the CDR3 is TGTGCCAGCAGCAGACTGTCCGGCCAGCCCCAGCATTTT.

This chain joins TRBV7-2 and TRBJ1-5; 8 bases match TRBD1. The ends lost 0 bases at V and 5 bases at J; junction bases unmatched: 6. CDR3 length equals 16 residues. Germline CDR1 is SGHTA and CDR2 is FQGNSA. The DNA for the CDR3 is TGTGCCAGCAGCTTAGCCGGGACAGGCACTCATCAGCCCCAGCATTTT. This gives the protein CASSLAGTGTHQPQHF.

The J gene is TRBJ2-2, the V gene TRBV7-6; TRBD2 matches at 10 bases. The CDR3 is 16 amino acids. Germline CDR1 SGHVS, CDR2 FNYEAQ. With V trimmed by 4 bases and J by 7 bases, 9 bases remained unmatched. The DNA of the CDR3 is TGTGCCAGCAGCTCCGCCACTAGCGGGAACGGCGGGGAGCTGTTTTTT. Translation gives CASSSATSGNGGELFF.

The V and J genes are TRBV5-8 and TRBJ2-2; perhaps TRBD1 as D (6 bases). The CDR3 runs 14 residues. Germline lookup yields CDR1 SGHTS and CDR2 YDEGEE. V was clipped by 4 bases and J by 6 bases, with 13 bases between them. The CDR3 DNA is TGTGCCAGCAGCCGTCCAGGGGCACCCGGGGAGCTGTTTTTT. This translates into CASSRPGAPGELFF.

The V gene is TRBV5-1, the J gene TRBJ2-3, with TRBD2 as a possible D gene (6 bases). Germline assignment: CDR1 SGHRS and CDR2 YFSETQ. CDR3 length: 15 residues. V was pared by 1 base and J by 6 bases, with 15 bases between. CDR3 sequence (DNA): TGCGCCAGCAGCTTGTCTGGCGGGACGGAGGATACGCAGTATTTT. It is translated as CASSLSGGTEDTQYF.

The V call is TRBV7-2, the J call TRBJ2-6; D is possibly TRBD2 (5 bases). V lost 5 bases and J lost 8, with 13 bases in between. CDR3 length equals 14 residues. Germline-derived CDR1 and CDR2 are SGHTA and FQGNSA. The CDR3 nucleotides are TGTGCCAGCAGCCTGTCGGGGTCCCCCAACGTCCTGACTTTC. Translated, it gives CASSLSGSPNVLTF.

The gene calls are TRBV15 and TRBJ1-1; no definite D call. CDR1 is LNHNV, CDR2 YYDKDF, per germline (reference sequence). Trimming cost V 0 bases and J 4 bases, with 9 bases left between them. The CDR3 spans 14 residues. CDR3 DNA sequence: TGTGCCACCAGCAGAGACGTGCGGGGCACTGAAGCTTTCTTT. It translates to CATSRDVRGTEAFF.

The V and J genes are TRBV2 and TRBJ1-2, with D unresolved. CDR1 is SNHLY and CDR2 is FYNNEI in the germline V gene. This CDR3 comprises 12 residues. Trimming removed 0 bases at V and 5 bases at J, with 4 bases between. CDR3 protein: CASSEALYGYTF. The CDR3 nucleotides read TGTGCCAGCAGTGAAGCTCTGTATGGCTACACCTTC.

This clone was observed a handful of times. The J gene is TRBJ2-1, the V gene TRBV5-1; the match to TRBD1 covers 9 bases. The CDR3 has 15 residues. J lost 7 bases, V lost 0 bases, and 5 bases had no gene match. Germline V gene sequence: CDR1 SGHRS, CDR2 YFSETQ. The CDR3 region is CASSLEGTGLNEQFF. The CDR3 DNA reads TGCGCCAGCAGCTTGGAGGGGACAGGGCTGAATGAGCAGTTCTTC. Full variable domain (missing parts from reference TRBV5-1 and TRBJ2-1): KAGVTQTPRYLIKTRGQQVTLSCSPISGHRSVSWYQQTPGQGLQFLFEYFSETQRNKGNFPGRFSGRQFSNSRSEMNVSTLELGDSALYLCASSLEGTGLNEQFFGPGTRLTVL.

The J gene is TRBJ2-3, the V gene TRBV5-5; D is ambiguous. Germline V gene sequence: CDR1 SGHKS, CDR2 YYEKEE (reference sequence). V was pared by 0 bases and J by 4 bases, with 9 bases between. The CDR3 is 14 residues long. CDR3 residues: CASSLGAGPDTQYF. CDR3 nucleotides: TGTGCCAGCAGCTTGGGGGCAGGTCCAGATACGCAGTATTTT.

This clone was seen only once. The V and J genes are TRBV19 and TRBJ2-1; TRBD2 agrees at 9 bases. The CDR3 sequence is 14 residues long. V was clipped by 5 bases and J by 6 bases; unmatched bases: 5. Germline CDR1 LNHDA, CDR2 SQIVND (reference sequence). CDR3 sequence reads: CASSAGGVVNEQFF. CDR3 nucleotides: TGTGCCAGTAGTGCGGGGGGGGTCGTCAATGAGCAGTTCTTC.

V gene TRBV7-2 combines with J gene TRBJ2-7, with unresolved D. The V gene's germline CDR1 is SGHTA and CDR2 FQGNSA. V was shortened by 5 bases and J by 1 base, with 9 bases between the two germline ends. CDR3 size: 13 residues. The CDR3 region is CASSPWLSYEQYF. CDR3 bases: TGTGCCAGCAGCCCCTGGCTTTCCTACGAGCAGTACTTC.